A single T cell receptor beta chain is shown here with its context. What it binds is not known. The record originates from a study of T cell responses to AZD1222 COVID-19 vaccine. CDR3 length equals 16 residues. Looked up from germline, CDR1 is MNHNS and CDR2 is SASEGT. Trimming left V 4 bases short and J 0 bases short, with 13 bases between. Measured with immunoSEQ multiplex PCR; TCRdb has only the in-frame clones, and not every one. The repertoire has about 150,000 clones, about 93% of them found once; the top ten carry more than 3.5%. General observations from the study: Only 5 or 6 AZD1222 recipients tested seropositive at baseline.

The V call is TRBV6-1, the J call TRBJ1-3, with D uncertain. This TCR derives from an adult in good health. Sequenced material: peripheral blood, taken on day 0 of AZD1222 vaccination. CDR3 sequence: CASSVRTGYSGNTIYF. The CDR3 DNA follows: TGTGCCAGCAGTGTGAGGACTGGGTACTCTGGAAACACCATATATTTT.